A selection of T cell receptor beta chains follows, all from one sample in a study of blood T cell repertoires in COVID-19. Sequencing used immunoSEQ multiplex PCR; TCRdb keeps in-frame clones, though not all of them. The sample holds some 140,000 clones, around 80% seen once. The specimen was peripheral blood. Source of these receptors: a man in his 60s with acute or convalescent COVID-19. CDR3s include the opening cysteine and the closing phenylalanine or tryptophan. The D gene is left open where the match is weak. Not all rows give a size; the values are once, few, many and, for expanded clones, a class.

size: -
V: TRBV28
D: TRBD1
J: TRBJ1-3
CDR3: CASSRQRTGVRSTIYF
DNA: TGTGCCAGCAGTCGCCAGCGGACAGGGGTGCGAAGCACCATATATTTT

size: -
V: TRBV4-1
D: -
J: TRBJ1-4
CDR3: CASSQGGTNNEKLFF
DNA: TGCGCCAGCAGCCAAGGGGGGACTAATAATGAAAAACTGTTTTTT

size: -
V: TRBV5-8
D: -
J: TRBJ1-4
CDR3: CASSLSGVGEKLFF
DNA: TGTGCCAGCAGCTTGTCCGGGGTGGGTGAAAAACTGTTTTTT

size: -
V: TRBV5-6
D: TRBD1
J: TRBJ1-5
CDR3: CASSLGAGGRSNQPQHF
DNA: TGTGCCAGCAGCTTGGGGGCAGGGGGTCGGAGCAATCAGCCCCAGCATTTT

size: -
V: TRBV13
D: TRBD2
J: TRBJ2-4
CDR3: CASSFTSGRAGNIQYF
DNA: TGTGCCAGCAGCTTTACTAGCGGGAGGGCCGGAAACATTCAGTACTTC

size: -
V: TRBV3-1/TRBV3-2
D: TRBD2
J: TRBJ2-7
CDR3: CASSLGHGRGYEQYF
DNA: TGTGCCAGCAGCCTGGGGCATGGGCGGGGGTACGAGCAGTACTTC

size: once
V: TRBV4-3
D: TRBD1
J: TRBJ2-1
CDR3: CASSQPDRGQGEQFF
DNA: TGCGCCAGCAGCCAACCGGACAGGGGGCAGGGTGAGCAGTTCTTC

size: -
V: TRBV7-3
D: TRBD1
J: TRBJ2-2
CDR3: CASSRTGTDLSGTGELFF
DNA: TGTGCCAGCAGCCGGACCGGGACAGACTTGTCGGGCACCGGGGAGCTGTTTTTT

size: -
V: TRBV28
D: -
J: TRBJ2-7
CDR3: CASSLPGPTYEQYF
DNA: TGTGCCAGCAGTTTGCCGGGTCCTACCTACGAGCAGTACTTC

size: -
V: TRBV6-5
D: -
J: TRBJ2-3
CDR3: CASSYSGVGGTDTQYF
DNA: TGTGCCAGCAGTTATTCCGGCGTAGGGGGTACAGATACGCAGTATTTT

size: -
V: TRBV6-4
D: TRBD2
J: TRBJ2-1
CDR3: CASSEELAGGEQFF
DNA: TGTGCCAGCAGTGAAGAACTAGCGGGAGGTGAGCAGTTCTTC

size: -
V: TRBV11-1
D: -
J: TRBJ2-7
CDR3: CASSLAAGLTYEQYF
DNA: TGTGCCAGCAGCTTAGCGGCAGGACTTACCTACGAGCAGTACTTC

size: -
V: TRBV19
D: -
J: TRBJ2-3
CDR3: CASKAEGRTDTQYF
DNA: TGTGCGTCCAAGGCGGAGGGGCGCACAGATACGCAGTATTTT

size: -
V: TRBV2
D: -
J: TRBJ1-6
CDR3: CASSPGVGNSPLHF
DNA: TGTGCCAGCAGTCCAGGGGTTGGGAATTCACCCCTCCACTTT

size: -
V: TRBV5-6
D: TRBD1
J: TRBJ1-2
CDR3: CASSLAGTGNHGYTF
DNA: TGTGCCAGCAGCTTGGCGGGGACAGGGAATCATGGCTACACCTTC

size: -
V: TRBV9
D: TRBD2
J: TRBJ2-1
CDR3: CASSVGGFGIARGEYNEQFF
DNA: TGTGCCAGCAGCGTAGGAGGGTTTGGCATAGCGCGGGGGGAATACAATGAGCAGTTCTTC

size: once
V: TRBV28
D: -
J: TRBJ1-4
CDR3: CASSLQVPGKLFF
DNA: TGTGCCAGCAGTTTGCAGGTTCCAGGAAAACTGTTTTTT

size: -
V: TRBV7-7
D: -
J: TRBJ2-7
CDR3: CASSLSLSYEQYF
DNA: TGTGCTAGCAGCTTATCTCTATCCTACGAGCAGTACTTC

size: -
V: TRBV3-1/TRBV3-2
D: TRBD1
J: TRBJ1-1
CDR3: CASSQGTGGSEAFF
DNA: TGTGCCAGCAGCCAAGGGACAGGGGGGTCTGAAGCTTTCTTT

size: -
V: TRBV7-9
D: TRBD1
J: TRBJ2-7
CDR3: CASSLADRDEQYF
DNA: TGTGCCAGCAGCTTAGCCGACAGGGACGAGCAGTACTTC

size: -
V: TRBV15
D: -
J: TRBJ1-5
CDR3: CATRGGARWGNQPQHF
DNA: TGTGCCACCAGGGGAGGGGCCAGGTGGGGCAATCAGCCCCAGCATTTT

size: -
V: TRBV15
D: TRBD1
J: TRBJ2-7
CDR3: CATSIRGGTGTYEQYF
DNA: TGTGCCACCAGCATTAGGGGCGGGACAGGAACCTACGAGCAGTACTTC

size: -
V: TRBV7-2
D: -
J: TRBJ2-2
CDR3: CASTLFSANTGELFF
DNA: TGTGCCAGCACCCTCTTTTCAGCGAACACCGGGGAGCTGTTTTTT

size: -
V: TRBV19
D: TRBD1
J: TRBJ1-5
CDR3: CASVLSQGVSQPQHF
DNA: TGTGCCAGCGTCCTATCACAGGGGGTATCTCAGCCCCAGCATTTT

size: -
V: TRBV6-5
D: -
J: TRBJ1-1
CDR3: CASTGLAEAFF
DNA: TGTGCCAGCACAGGGCTTGCTGAAGCTTTCTTT

size: -
V: TRBV14
D: TRBD1
J: TRBJ1-6
CDR3: CASSQFLWTGDLLNSPLHF
DNA: TGTGCCAGCAGCCAATTTCTCTGGACAGGTGATCTCTTGAATTCACCCCTCCACTTT

size: once
V: TRBV5-1
D: -
J: TRBJ2-4
CDR3: CASSLREKDIQYF
DNA: TGCGCCAGCAGCCTCCGGGAGAAGGACATTCAGTACTTC

size: -
V: TRBV5-4
D: TRBD1
J: TRBJ2-7
CDR3: CASRWDSSSYEQYF
DNA: TGTGCCAGCAGGTGGGACAGTTCCTCCTACGAGCAGTACTTC

size: -
V: TRBV18
D: -
J: TRBJ1-1
CDR3: CASSPARFEAFF
DNA: TGTGCCAGCTCACCTGCGAGGTTTGAAGCTTTCTTT

size: -
V: TRBV7-3
D: -
J: TRBJ1-1
CDR3: CASSSQTGNTEAFF
DNA: TGTGCCAGCAGCTCGCAGACAGGGAACACTGAAGCTTTCTTT

size: -
V: TRBV28
D: -
J: TRBJ1-1
CDR3: CAILRDTEAFF
DNA: TGTGCCATCCTCAGGGACACTGAAGCTTTCTTT

size: -
V: TRBV30
D: TRBD1
J: TRBJ1-4
CDR3: CAWSVTWGQGNSEKLFF
DNA: TGTGCCTGGAGTGTAACCTGGGGACAGGGGAATTCTGAAAAACTGTTTTTT